This is a list of T cell receptor beta chains from one sample in a study of blood T cell repertoires in COVID-19. Produced via immunoSEQ multiplex PCR; TCRdb's table is partial and in-frame only. The sample has 10,000 to 15,000 clones, roughly four fifths seen once. Sequencing was done on a sample of peripheral blood. These receptors were collected from an older woman with acute or convalescent COVID-19. The CDR3 runs from the conserved cysteine through the conserved F or W. Each record gives: D gene, clone size, J gene, CDR3 length, V gene, CDR3 DNA, CDR3 protein. D genes are given only for firm matches. Only part of the rows carry a size: once, few, many, or a class if the clone is expanded.

d_call: NA
clone_size: NA
j_call: TRBJ2-2
cdr3_length: 16
v_call: TRBV16
cdr3_nt: TGTGCCAGCAGCCAAACGTCACCAGGGGTCACCGGGGAGCTGTTTTTT
cdr3_aa: CASSQTSPGVTGELFF

d_call: NA
clone_size: NA
j_call: TRBJ2-5
cdr3_length: 18
v_call: TRBV5-4
cdr3_nt: TGTGCCAGCAGCTTGTATAGTTCCACCGAGAGCGGGCGAGAGACCCAGTACTTC
cdr3_aa: CASSLYSSTESGRETQYF

d_call: NA
clone_size: NA
j_call: TRBJ1-1
cdr3_length: 13
v_call: TRBV10-3
cdr3_nt: TGTGCCATCAGTGAGGGGGGACTACCTGAAGCTTTCTTT
cdr3_aa: CAISEGGLPEAFF

d_call: TRBD1
clone_size: NA
j_call: TRBJ1-5
cdr3_length: 14
v_call: TRBV4-1
cdr3_nt: TGCGCCAGCAGCCAAGGGACAGGGAATCAGCCCCAGCATTTT
cdr3_aa: CASSQGTGNQPQHF

d_call: TRBD1
clone_size: NA
j_call: TRBJ1-5
cdr3_length: 17
v_call: TRBV4-1
cdr3_nt: TGCGCCAGCAGCCAAGTTCTACACAGGGGAGGCAATCAGCCCCAGCATTTT
cdr3_aa: CASSQVLHRGGNQPQHF

d_call: TRBD1
clone_size: NA
j_call: TRBJ1-2
cdr3_length: 15
v_call: TRBV19
cdr3_nt: TGTGCCAGTACCCCCGACAGGGGGCGACGCTATGGCTACACCTTC
cdr3_aa: CASTPDRGRRYGYTF

d_call: NA
clone_size: NA
j_call: TRBJ1-5
cdr3_length: 15
v_call: TRBV2
cdr3_nt: TGTGCCAGCAGTGATCAGGGGATGAGCAATCAGCCCCAGCATTTT
cdr3_aa: CASSDQGMSNQPQHF

d_call: NA
clone_size: NA
j_call: TRBJ1-2
cdr3_length: 15
v_call: TRBV11-1
cdr3_nt: TGTGCCAGCAGCCGAACGACAGTCCCTAACTATGGCTACACCTTC
cdr3_aa: CASSRTTVPNYGYTF

d_call: NA
clone_size: few
j_call: TRBJ1-1
cdr3_length: 13
v_call: TRBV19
cdr3_nt: TGTGCCAGTAGTTCTACAGGGAGCACTGAAGCTTTCTTT
cdr3_aa: CASSSTGSTEAFF

d_call: NA
clone_size: NA
j_call: TRBJ2-5
cdr3_length: 13
v_call: TRBV28
cdr3_nt: TGTGCCAGCAGTGTGGGAGGCCGAGAGACCCAGTACTTC
cdr3_aa: CASSVGGRETQYF

d_call: NA
clone_size: NA
j_call: TRBJ2-1
cdr3_length: 14
v_call: TRBV3-1/TRBV3-2
cdr3_nt: TGTGCCAGCAGCCAAGTCCGGGGTATCGGTGAGCAGTTCTTC
cdr3_aa: CASSQVRGIGEQFF

d_call: TRBD1
clone_size: few
j_call: TRBJ1-2
cdr3_length: 15
v_call: TRBV3-1/TRBV3-2
cdr3_nt: TGTGCCAGCAGCCAAAGACGGGACAGTTTACTTGGCTACACCTTC
cdr3_aa: CASSQRRDSLLGYTF

d_call: NA
clone_size: NA
j_call: TRBJ2-3
cdr3_length: 16
v_call: TRBV10-3
cdr3_nt: TGTGCCATCAGTGAAGGGGGGGCGGGAACCACAGATACGCAGTATTTT
cdr3_aa: CAISEGGAGTTDTQYF

d_call: NA
clone_size: medium-sized
j_call: TRBJ1-2
cdr3_length: 14
v_call: TRBV4-2
cdr3_nt: TGTGCCAGCAGCCAAGAAACAGCAGTCTATGGCTACACCTTC
cdr3_aa: CASSQETAVYGYTF

d_call: TRBD1
clone_size: NA
j_call: TRBJ2-5
cdr3_length: 15
v_call: TRBV9
cdr3_nt: TGTGCCAGCAGCGTAGAGAGAGGACAGGGGGAGACCCAGTACTTC
cdr3_aa: CASSVERGQGETQYF

d_call: NA
clone_size: NA
j_call: TRBJ1-1
cdr3_length: 12
v_call: TRBV27
cdr3_nt: TGTGCCAGCAGGACCGGGGGAACTGAAGCTTTCTTT
cdr3_aa: CASRTGGTEAFF

d_call: TRBD1
clone_size: NA
j_call: TRBJ1-5
cdr3_length: 14
v_call: TRBV18
cdr3_nt: TGTGCCAGCTCAGGGGGACAGGGCCATCAGCCCCAGCATTTT
cdr3_aa: CASSGGQGHQPQHF

d_call: NA
clone_size: NA
j_call: TRBJ1-1
cdr3_length: 12
v_call: TRBV7-2
cdr3_nt: TGTGCCAGCAGCTTAAACCGACTGGAAGCTTTCTTT
cdr3_aa: CASSLNRLEAFF

d_call: NA
clone_size: NA
j_call: TRBJ2-1
cdr3_length: 16
v_call: TRBV27
cdr3_nt: TGTGCCAGCAGTTTATTGACACCGAGCTCCTACAATGAGCAGTTCTTC
cdr3_aa: CASSLLTPSSYNEQFF

d_call: NA
clone_size: NA
j_call: TRBJ2-7
cdr3_length: 13
v_call: TRBV4-1
cdr3_nt: TGCGCCAGCAGCCAAACTAAGCTTCACGAGCAGTACTTC
cdr3_aa: CASSQTKLHEQYF

d_call: NA
clone_size: NA
j_call: TRBJ2-5
cdr3_length: 15
v_call: TRBV6-5
cdr3_nt: TGTGCCAGCAGTCCCTCTCGACAGGTGCAAGAGACCCAGTACTTC
cdr3_aa: CASSPSRQVQETQYF

d_call: NA
clone_size: few
j_call: TRBJ1-1
cdr3_length: 15
v_call: TRBV10-3
cdr3_nt: TGTGCCATCAGTCCCGGGTCGAACCCCAACACTGAAGCTTTCTTT
cdr3_aa: CAISPGSNPNTEAFF

d_call: NA
clone_size: NA
j_call: TRBJ2-7
cdr3_length: 14
v_call: TRBV30
cdr3_nt: TGTGCCTGGAGTGTGTGGGACAAGAACTACGAGCAGTACTTC
cdr3_aa: CAWSVWDKNYEQYF

d_call: NA
clone_size: few
j_call: TRBJ2-1
cdr3_length: 15
v_call: TRBV20-1
cdr3_nt: TGCAGTGCTAGTGGAAGGGGGTTTATCTACAATGAGCAGTTCTTC
cdr3_aa: CSASGRGFIYNEQFF

d_call: TRBD1
clone_size: NA
j_call: TRBJ2-7
cdr3_length: 15
v_call: TRBV6-5
cdr3_nt: TGTGCCAGCAGTTACTTTGGACAGGGGACCTACGAGCAGTACTTC
cdr3_aa: CASSYFGQGTYEQYF

d_call: NA
clone_size: NA
j_call: TRBJ2-2
cdr3_length: 13
v_call: TRBV2
cdr3_nt: TGTGCCAGCCAGGGACAGAACACCGGGGAGCTGTTTTTT
cdr3_aa: CASQGQNTGELFF

d_call: TRBD1
clone_size: NA
j_call: TRBJ1-1
cdr3_length: 17
v_call: TRBV6-7
cdr3_nt: TGTGCCAGCAGTTACCGGGACAGGGGGCGTATTTTAACTGAAGCTTTCTTT
cdr3_aa: CASSYRDRGRILTEAFF

d_call: NA
clone_size: NA
j_call: TRBJ2-1
cdr3_length: 13
v_call: TRBV5-4
cdr3_nt: TGTGCCAGCATGGGGGGATATTACAATGAGCAGTTCTTC
cdr3_aa: CASMGGYYNEQFF

d_call: TRBD1
clone_size: NA
j_call: TRBJ1-1
cdr3_length: 18
v_call: TRBV4-2
cdr3_nt: TGTGCCAGCAGCCAAGATCGGATCCGGGGACAGGGGGACACTGAAGCTTTCTTT
cdr3_aa: CASSQDRIRGQGDTEAFF

d_call: NA
clone_size: NA
j_call: TRBJ1-2
cdr3_length: 12
v_call: TRBV5-1
cdr3_nt: TGCGCCAGCAGCCCGGACAGCGCTGGCTACACCTTC
cdr3_aa: CASSPDSAGYTF

d_call: NA
clone_size: NA
j_call: TRBJ1-1
cdr3_length: 15
v_call: TRBV11-2
cdr3_nt: TGTGCCAGCAGCTTAGGAAGGACAGTGAACACTGAAGCTTTCTTT
cdr3_aa: CASSLGRTVNTEAFF

d_call: NA
clone_size: NA
j_call: TRBJ2-1
cdr3_length: 16
v_call: TRBV11-3
cdr3_nt: TGTGCCAGCAGCTTAGAGGACTCCGTCTCTCTTGGCGAGCAGTTCTTC
cdr3_aa: CASSLEDSVSLGEQFF

d_call: NA
clone_size: NA
j_call: TRBJ2-7
cdr3_length: 15
v_call: TRBV3-1/TRBV3-2
cdr3_nt: TGTGCCAGCAGCCAAGTAGTGGGGGGGCCTCACGAGCAGTACTTC
cdr3_aa: CASSQVVGGPHEQYF

d_call: NA
clone_size: NA
j_call: TRBJ1-1
cdr3_length: 13
v_call: TRBV7-3
cdr3_nt: TGTGCCAGCAGCTCGGAGCGAGGGACTGAAGCTTTCTTT
cdr3_aa: CASSSERGTEAFF

d_call: NA
clone_size: NA
j_call: TRBJ2-5
cdr3_length: 13
v_call: TRBV5-4
cdr3_nt: TGTGCCAGCAGCTTCCCGGGGTCGGAGACCCAGTACTTC
cdr3_aa: CASSFPGSETQYF

d_call: TRBD2
clone_size: NA
j_call: TRBJ2-5
cdr3_length: 14
v_call: TRBV28
cdr3_nt: TGTGCCAGCCGTAGCGGGGGGCACCAAGAGACCCAGTACTTC
cdr3_aa: CASRSGGHQETQYF

d_call: NA
clone_size: NA
j_call: TRBJ2-7
cdr3_length: 13
v_call: TRBV9
cdr3_nt: TGTGCCAGCAGCGTCCGGGACAACTACGAGCAGTACTTC
cdr3_aa: CASSVRDNYEQYF

d_call: TRBD1
clone_size: NA
j_call: TRBJ1-2
cdr3_length: 14
v_call: TRBV9
cdr3_nt: TGTGCCAGCAGCGTAGAAGTACAGGGGAATGGCTACACCTTC
cdr3_aa: CASSVEVQGNGYTF

d_call: NA
clone_size: once
j_call: TRBJ1-2
cdr3_length: 15
v_call: TRBV7-2
cdr3_nt: TGTGCCAGCAGCTCCCCAATAAACCCTGAGTATGGCTACACCTTC
cdr3_aa: CASSSPINPEYGYTF

d_call: NA
clone_size: once
j_call: TRBJ2-2
cdr3_length: 15
v_call: TRBV15
cdr3_nt: TGTGCCACCAGCAGGGCCGGCGGGAACACCGGGGAGCTGTTTTTT
cdr3_aa: CATSRAGGNTGELFF

d_call: NA
clone_size: once
j_call: TRBJ1-5
cdr3_length: 17
v_call: TRBV19
cdr3_nt: TGTGCCAGTAGTACAGGGCCTGCACGGCCTAGCAATCAGCCCCAGCATTTT
cdr3_aa: CASSTGPARPSNQPQHF

d_call: NA
clone_size: NA
j_call: TRBJ2-2
cdr3_length: 15
v_call: TRBV10-2
cdr3_nt: TGCGCCAGCACGGATTTTAGTCTAGTGCCCGGGGAGCTGTTTTTT
cdr3_aa: CASTDFSLVPGELFF

d_call: TRBD2
clone_size: NA
j_call: TRBJ2-5
cdr3_length: 14
v_call: TRBV2
cdr3_nt: TGTGCCAGCAGTGCCGGGACTAGACTAGAGACCCAGTACTTC
cdr3_aa: CASSAGTRLETQYF

d_call: NA
clone_size: NA
j_call: TRBJ1-2
cdr3_length: 16
v_call: TRBV19
cdr3_nt: TGTGCCAGTAGTACTTATACAGGGTTTAGAGGGTATGGCTACACCTTC
cdr3_aa: CASSTYTGFRGYGYTF

d_call: NA
clone_size: NA
j_call: TRBJ1-2
cdr3_length: 14
v_call: TRBV5-6
cdr3_nt: TGTGCCAGCAGCTTAGGGAGCGCCCACTATGGCTACACCTTC
cdr3_aa: CASSLGSAHYGYTF

d_call: NA
clone_size: NA
j_call: TRBJ1-2
cdr3_length: 14
v_call: TRBV6-5
cdr3_nt: TGTGCCAGCAGTTCAGGGTATTTTACGTATGGCTACACCTTC
cdr3_aa: CASSSGYFTYGYTF

d_call: TRBD2
clone_size: NA
j_call: TRBJ2-1
cdr3_length: 17
v_call: TRBV6-1
cdr3_nt: TGTGCCAGCAGTGTTGGACTAGCGGGGCCTCCCTACAATGAGCAGTTCTTC
cdr3_aa: CASSVGLAGPPYNEQFF

d_call: TRBD2
clone_size: NA
j_call: TRBJ2-7
cdr3_length: 15
v_call: TRBV19
cdr3_nt: TGTGCCAGTAGCACACCCCAGCGGGGGGTCTACGAGCAGTACTTC
cdr3_aa: CASSTPQRGVYEQYF

d_call: NA
clone_size: NA
j_call: TRBJ1-1
cdr3_length: 13
v_call: TRBV5-1
cdr3_nt: TGCGCCAGCAGCTCCAGGTTCGGCACTGAAGCTTTCTTT
cdr3_aa: CASSSRFGTEAFF

d_call: NA
clone_size: NA
j_call: TRBJ1-5
cdr3_length: 13
v_call: TRBV12-3/TRBV12-4
cdr3_nt: TGTGCCAGCAGTCCTATACCGGGTCAGCCCCAGCATTTT
cdr3_aa: CASSPIPGQPQHF

d_call: NA
clone_size: NA
j_call: TRBJ1-1
cdr3_length: 13
v_call: TRBV11-3
cdr3_nt: TGTGCCAGCAGCTTCATGGCGAACACTGAAGCTTTCTTT
cdr3_aa: CASSFMANTEAFF

d_call: NA
clone_size: NA
j_call: TRBJ2-1
cdr3_length: 14
v_call: TRBV9
cdr3_nt: TGTGCCAGCAGCGTAGCGGGGAGACTGGATGAGCAGTTCTTC
cdr3_aa: CASSVAGRLDEQFF

d_call: NA
clone_size: NA
j_call: TRBJ1-1
cdr3_length: 13
v_call: TRBV5-1
cdr3_nt: TGCGCCAGCGGGGAGATGGTGAACACTGAAGCTTTCTTT
cdr3_aa: CASGEMVNTEAFF

d_call: NA
clone_size: NA
j_call: TRBJ2-7
cdr3_length: 12
v_call: TRBV21-1
cdr3_nt: TGTGCCAGCAGCACAGGGGACTACGAGCAGTACTTC
cdr3_aa: CASSTGDYEQYF

d_call: TRBD2
clone_size: NA
j_call: TRBJ2-1
cdr3_length: 14
v_call: TRBV20-1
cdr3_nt: TGCAGTGCTAGTGAAAGACTAGCTTTCCATGAGCAGTTCTTC
cdr3_aa: CSASERLAFHEQFF

d_call: NA
clone_size: few
j_call: TRBJ2-3
cdr3_length: 15
v_call: TRBV7-2
cdr3_nt: TGTGCCAGCAGCCGGGAACATCTTTACACAGATACGCAGTATTTT
cdr3_aa: CASSREHLYTDTQYF

d_call: TRBD1
clone_size: NA
j_call: TRBJ1-3
cdr3_length: 14
v_call: TRBV6-1
cdr3_nt: TGTGCCAGCAGTGAGAGGGGGCTAGGAAACACCATATATTTT
cdr3_aa: CASSERGLGNTIYF